This T cell receptor (beta chain) appears in the sequencing data of a study of blood T cell repertoires in COVID-19. Across over 20 US areas, participants ranged in age from about 18 to 90 years. Under the authors' procedure: Estimates of nucleated cell counts were drawn from the amplification of reference gene primers. Clones were read by immunoSEQ multiplex PCR, and TCRdb kept only the in-frame ones, dropping some. The V and J calls and clone size come from that table; D and trimming were worked out from the DNA. The table has 220,000 or so clones, around 90% seen once. Sequences were obtained from PBMCs or T cells enriched from blood (not recorded which). The receptor's source is a man younger than 40 who had been exposed to COVID-19.

The CDR3 bases are TGTGCCAGCAGCGCCCTGACAGTTGAGCAGTTCTTC. Protein: CASSALTVEQFF. The gene calls are TRBV7-9 and TRBJ2-1; D perhaps matches TRBD1 (5 bases). This CDR3 has 12 residues. Germline assignment: CDR1 SEHNR and CDR2 FQNEAQ (reference sequence). Between the trimmed V and J ends, which lost 5 bases and 9 bases, there was a span of 11 bases. Complete variable domain (other parts from reference TRBV7-9 and TRBJ2-1): DTGVSQNPRHKITKRGQNVTFRCDPISEHNRLYWYRQTLGQGPEFLTYFQNEAQLEKSRLLSDRFSAERPKGSFSTLEIQRTEQGDSAMYLCASSALTVEQFFGPGTRLTVL.